The present T cell receptor (beta chain) was sequenced within a study of shared clonotypes between healthy human individuals. The CDR3 is 18 residues long. The V gene end was trimmed by 4 bases and the J gene end by 3 bases; junction bases not matched to a gene: 11. Germline V gene data show CDR1 as MGHRA and CDR2 as YSYEKL. Naive CD8 cells were CD45RO-negative, positively selected for CCR7, excluding terminally differentiated effector memory CD45RA+ cells. Data came from immunoSEQ multiplex PCR; TCRdb stores just in-frame clones and leaves some out. Of over 2 million clones in the sample, approximately 94% were seen once.

The TCR was taken from a young man in good health. The chain uses TRBV4-1 and TRBJ2-7; TRBD2 aligns across 14 bases. The sample consisted of naive CD8+ T cells sorted from blood. This chain's CDR3 is CASSPGTSGGEGLYEQYF. CDR3 sequence (DNA): TGCGCCAGCAGCCCCGGGACTAGCGGGGGTGAGGGCCTCTACGAGCAGTACTTC.